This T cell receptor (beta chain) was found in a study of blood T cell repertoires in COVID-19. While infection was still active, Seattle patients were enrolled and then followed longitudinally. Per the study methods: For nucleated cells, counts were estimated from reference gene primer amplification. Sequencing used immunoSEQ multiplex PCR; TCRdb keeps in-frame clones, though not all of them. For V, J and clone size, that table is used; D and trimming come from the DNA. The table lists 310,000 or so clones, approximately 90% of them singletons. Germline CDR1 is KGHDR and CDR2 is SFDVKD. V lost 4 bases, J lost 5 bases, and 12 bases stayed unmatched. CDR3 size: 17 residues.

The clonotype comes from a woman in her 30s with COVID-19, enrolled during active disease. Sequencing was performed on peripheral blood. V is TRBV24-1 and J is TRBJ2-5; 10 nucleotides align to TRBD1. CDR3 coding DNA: TGTGCCACCAGTGACAAAAATCCGGGACAGGGGACGGAGACCCAGTACTTC. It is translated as CATSDKNPGQGTETQYF.